Shown below are 30 T cell receptor beta chains from a single sample sequenced in a study of cytomegalovirus exposure and HLA in healthy donors. The primer mix had 60 Vbeta and 13 Jbeta primers. Measured with immunoSEQ multiplex PCR; TCRdb has only the in-frame clones, and not every one. The sample gives roughly 100,000 clones, about 59% of which show up once; 3.8% is in the top ten. Sample: PBMCs. The origin of the receptors is a man aged 25-40 years in good health and CMV-seropositive.

This clone was picked up a small number of times. The chain is built from TRBV6-5 and TRBJ1-2; 7 bases match TRBD1. With V trimmed by 6 bases and J by 13 bases, 11 bases remained unmatched. From germline, CDR1 is MNHEY and CDR2 SVGAGI. This CDR3 is built from 12 residues. As DNA, the CDR3 is TGTGCCAGCAGACCCCCGGGACAGTCCCCCACCTTC. It encodes CASRPPGQSPTF.

The chain has TRBV30 and TRBJ2-5, with 7 nucleotides matching TRBD2. Germline V CDR1 and CDR2: GTSNPN, SVGIG (reference sequence). V gave up 4 bases and J gave up 4 bases; unmatched junction bases: 9. This CDR3 spans 14 amino acids. CDR3 sequence: CAWKGLTARETQYF. In DNA form, the CDR3 reads TGTGCCTGGAAGGGACTAACGGCTCGAGAGACCCAGTACTTC.

This clone was detected only once. The chain uses TRBV18 and TRBJ1-1, with D possibly being TRBD1 (5 bases). The germline gives CDR1 KGHSH, CDR2 LQKENI. The V gene lost 8 bases and the J gene lost 1 base, with 11 bases spanning the gap. The CDR3 has 13 residues. CDR3 sequence reads: CASLRQQNTEAFF. The CDR3 nucleotides are TGTGCCAGCCTTCGACAGCAGAACACTGAAGCTTTCTTT. Looking up the rest from reference TRBV18 and TRBJ1-1 gives the full variable domain: NAGVMQNPRHLVRRRGQEARLRCSPMKGHSHVYWYRQLPEEGLKFMVYLQKENIIDESGMPKERFSAEFPKEGPSILRIQQVVRGDSAAYFCASLRQQNTEAFFGQGTRLTVV.

This clone appeared a few times. The rearrangement joins TRBV5-4 to TRBJ1-2; maybe TRBD1 (6 bases). Germline CDR1 SGHNT, CDR2 YYREEE (reference sequence). CDR3 length equals 15 residues. Trimming pared 0 bases from V and 8 bases from J, leaving 17 bases between. The CDR3: CASSLVTGRKRGYTF. The CDR3 DNA reads TGTGCCAGCAGCTTGGTGACAGGCCGCAAGCGGGGCTACACCTTC. Complete variable domain (other parts from reference TRBV5-4 and TRBJ1-2): ETGVTQSPTHLIKTRGQQVTLRCSSQSGHNTVSWYQQALGQGPQFIFQYYREEENGRGNFPPRFSGLQFPNYSSELNVNALELDDSALYLCASSLVTGRKRGYTFGSGTRLTVV.

This chain connects TRBV6-1 to TRBJ1-2; D unresolved. CDR3 length: 14 residues. CDR1 MNHNS and CDR2 SASEGT come from the germline V gene. V dropped 0 bases and J dropped 4 bases, with 9 bases sitting between them. The CDR3 coding sequence is TGTGCCAGCAGTGAAGCCCGGGGAGGCTATGGCTACACCTTC. It codes for CASSEARGGYGYTF.

CDR3 in DNA: TGCGCCAGCAGCAAATGGACAGGGAGGGACACTGAAGCTTTCTTT. This codes for CASSKWTGRDTEAFF. This chain joins TRBV5-1 and TRBJ1-1; 8 bases are shared with TRBD1. The germline gives CDR1 SGHRS, CDR2 YFSETQ. The CDR3 covers 15 residues. Unmatched junction bases numbered 8, after V lost 4 bases and J lost 3 bases.

The chain has TRBV28 and TRBJ2-2; 8 bases are a match to TRBD2. Germline lookup yields CDR1 MDHEN and CDR2 SYDVKM. The V and J ends lost 3 bases and 7 bases, in that order; junction bases with no gene match: 7. This CDR3 has 15 amino acids. DNA of the CDR3: TGTGCCAGCAGTTTCTCGGGGGGGCCAGTCGGGGAGCTGTTTTTT. It translates to CASSFSGGPVGELFF.

V usage is TRBV10-2 and J usage is TRBJ1-5; TRBD1 matches at 7 bases. This CDR3 region has 14 residues. Per germline, CDR1 WSHSY and CDR2 SAAADI. The V and J ends lost 6 bases and 4 bases, in that order; junction bases with no gene match: 6. The CDR3, as DNA: TGCGCCAGCAGCGACAGGGAACGGAATCAGCCCCAGCATTTT. Translated: CASSDRERNQPQHF.

V gene TRBV5-4 combines with J gene TRBJ1-6, with a weak D call TRBD1 (5 bases). The V gene's germline CDR1 is SGHNT and CDR2 YYREEE (reference sequence). The V and J ends lost 7 bases and 6 bases respectively, with 17 bases between them. This CDR3 is built from 15 residues. CDR3 protein: CASGHWELANSPLHF. CDR3 sequence (DNA): TGTGCCAGCGGACACTGGGAACTTGCTAATTCACCCCTCCACTTT.

In its sample, this clone was seen a few times. This chain joins TRBV7-2 and TRBJ1-1; D gene uncertain. V lost 8 bases and J lost 7, with 11 bases in between. Looked up from germline, CDR1 is SGHTA and CDR2 is FQGNSA. This CDR3 has 11 residues. This CDR3 reads CASRLEVEAFF. For the CDR3, the DNA is TGTGCCAGCCGACTGGAGGTTGAAGCTTTCTTT.

The V call is TRBV7-9, the J call TRBJ1-1; TRBD1 matches 10 bases. V trimming: 4 bases; J trimming: 10 bases; junction bases outside the gene matches: 21. The length of the CDR3 is 18 residues. In germline, CDR1 is SEHNR, CDR2 FQNEAQ (reference sequence). The CDR3 DNA is TGTGCCAGCAGCTCCGCCTCTTTGGGACAGGGGAAATTGGTCGGAGCTTTCTTT. Translating gives CASSSASLGQGKLVGAFF.

In its sample, this clone was seen once. The genes are TRBV21-1 and TRBJ1-1; TRBD1 is the table's D call, not checked against the DNA. TRBV21-1 is a pseudogene locus. The CDR3 runs 15 residues. CDR3 loop: CASSKVKGAVTEAFF. In DNA, the CDR3 is TGTGCCAGCAGCAAAGTTAAGGGGGCGGTCACTGAAGCTTTCTTT.

This clone has a handful of counts. CDR3 bases: TGTGCCAGCAGTGTCTGGACAGGTATTGCCTACGAGCAGTACTTC. It specifies CASSVWTGIAYEQYF. The chain recombines TRBV27 with TRBJ2-7; 7 bases agree with TRBD1. The CDR3 sequence is 15 residues long. Germline CDR1 MNHEY, CDR2 SMNVEV (reference sequence). J was trimmed by 2 bases and V by 5 bases; bases with no gene match: 9.

The chain combines TRBV6-1 with TRBJ1-1, with 8 bases identical to TRBD1. V gave up 10 bases and J gave up 8 bases; unmatched junction bases: 15. Germline CDR1 MNHNS, CDR2 SASEGT. The CDR3 runs 14 residues. As DNA, the CDR3 is TGTGCCATCTCACCCTTAGGACAGGGTGAGGAAGCTTTCTTT. This codes for CAISPLGQGEEAFF.

The rearrangement joins TRBV5-1 to TRBJ2-5; possibly TRBD1 for D (5 bases). The CDR3 is 15 residues long. Trimming pared 4 bases from V and 3 bases from J, leaving 16 bases between. Germline V gene sequence: CDR1 SGHRS, CDR2 YFSETQ. CDR3 bases: TGCGCCAGCAGCCCCGCCGGCACGACAGAAGAGACCCAGTACTTC. Translated, it gives CASSPAGTTEETQYF.

V usage is TRBV19 and J usage is TRBJ1-4; the D gene is possibly TRBD1 (6 bases). There are 14 residues in the CDR3. Germline CDR1 reads LNHDA; CDR2 reads SQIVND (reference sequence). Trimming removed 3 bases from V and 7 bases from J, with 12 bases in between. CDR3 coding DNA: TGTGCCAGTAGTATGTTGGACAGTTCTGAAAAACTGTTTTTT. Translating gives CASSMLDSSEKLFF.

The genes are TRBV5-5 and TRBJ2-3; D is undetermined. The CDR3 loop spans 14 amino acids. CDR1 and CDR2 from the germline V gene are SGHKS and YYEKEE (reference sequence). V shed 0 bases and J shed 4 bases, with 9 bases lying between them. The CDR3 loop reads CASSLGAGPDTQYF. Written as DNA, the CDR3 is TGTGCCAGCAGCTTGGGGGCAGGCCCAGATACGCAGTATTTT.

This clone has a handful of counts. The chain is built from TRBV11-2 and TRBJ1-4; tentative D call: TRBD1 (6 bases). The V gene's germline CDR1 is SGHAT and CDR2 FQNNGV. This CDR3 contains 15 residues. Trimming took 1 base from V and 6 from J, leaving 12 bases between them. CDR3 residues: CASSLVPRGDEKLFF. For the CDR3, the DNA is TGTGCCAGCAGCTTAGTCCCCAGGGGAGATGAAAAACTGTTTTTT.

This clone was picked up one time. The rearrangement uses TRBV19 and TRBJ1-1; TRBD1 might be the D (5 bases). The CDR3 totals 14 residues. The ends were cut back, 8 bases at V and 7 bases at J, with 20 bases in the middle. From germline, CDR1 is LNHDA and CDR2 SQIVND (reference sequence). CDR3 in DNA: TGTGCCAGTCGACCCGGCGGGGGGTTCAGTGAAGCTTTCTTT. This encodes CASRPGGGFSEAFF.

V and J are TRBV10-2 and TRBJ1-3; 8 bases match TRBD1. The CDR3 has 14 residues. Germline V CDR1 and CDR2: WSHSY, SAAADI. V lost 7 bases, J lost 3 bases, and 5 bases stayed unmatched. In DNA, the CDR3 is TGCGCCAGCAATCCAGGGGGCTTTGGAAACACCATATATTTT. This codes for CASNPGGFGNTIYF.

V and J are TRBV5-6 and TRBJ2-4; no firm D call. Germline V gene sequence: CDR1 SGHDT, CDR2 YYEEEE. Trimming left V 2 bases short and J 0 bases short, with 9 bases between. The CDR3 totals 15 residues. This chain's CDR3 is CASSFRVLAKNIQYF. CDR3 bases: TGTGCCAGCAGCTTTCGAGTTCTAGCCAAAAACATTCAGTACTTC.

The rearrangement links TRBV10-3 to TRBJ2-2, with 7 bases aligning to TRBD1. V shed 6 bases and J 0 bases; nucleotides not matched to a gene: 4. From germline, CDR1 is ENHRY and CDR2 SYGVKD. The CDR3 has 15 residues. In DNA, the CDR3 is TGTGCCATCAGGACCGGGACAGCGAACACCGGGGAGCTGTTTTTT. Its translation: CAIRTGTANTGELFF.

The chain is built from TRBV7-9 and TRBJ1-2, with 8 bases fitting TRBD1. The CDR3 is 15 amino acids. The junction had 13 bases not matched to a gene; V was cut back by 7 bases and J by 6 bases. Per the germline V gene, CDR1 is SEHNR and CDR2 is FQNEAQ (reference sequence). For the CDR3, the DNA is TGTGCCAGCACCCTAGGGCAGGGGGCTTTGGATGGCTACACCTTC. Translated, it gives CASTLGQGALDGYTF.

The chain is built from TRBV19 and TRBJ1-5, with 7 bases lining up with TRBD1. The germline V gene encodes CDR1 LNHDA and CDR2 SQIVND (reference sequence). With V trimmed by 5 bases and J by 5 bases, 6 bases remained unmatched. This CDR3 contains 14 residues. This CDR3 reads CASSFSTGYQPQHF. Here the CDR3 DNA reads TGTGCCAGTAGTTTTTCGACAGGGTATCAGCCCCAGCATTTT.

V is TRBV29-1 and J is TRBJ1-1, with 7 bases lining up with TRBD1. V dropped 7 bases and J dropped 10; count of bases not matched to a gene: 15. Per germline, CDR1 SQVTM and CDR2 ANQGSEA. The CDR3 covers 13 residues. The chain's CDR3 is CSAGQAQFEGAFF. CDR3 DNA sequence: TGCAGCGCCGGACAGGCCCAATTCGAGGGAGCTTTCTTT.

The V and J genes are TRBV5-4 and TRBJ2-2; 7 bases align to TRBD1. V lost 5 bases to trimming and J lost 0 bases; unmatched junction nucleotides: 4. Germline V gene data show CDR1 as SGHNT and CDR2 as YYREEE (reference sequence). The CDR3 runs to 15 residues. This CDR3 is CASSRDRPNTGELFF. In DNA, the CDR3 is TGTGCCAGCAGTAGGGACAGACCGAACACCGGGGAGCTGTTTTTT.

The gene calls are TRBV2 and TRBJ2-7, with 10 nucleotides matching TRBD1. Germline lookup yields CDR1 SNHLY and CDR2 FYNNEI. Trimming removed 5 bases from V and 4 bases from J; junction bases left unmatched: 8. The CDR3 spans 15 residues. CDR3 sequence (DNA): TGTGCCAGCAGTATAGTAGGGACAGGGGTGTACGAGCAGTACTTC. Amino acids: CASSIVGTGVYEQYF.

The chain couples TRBV19 to TRBJ1-6; 7 bases match TRBD1. The V segment lost 7 bases and the J segment 15 bases; nucleotides outside the gene matches: 9. The CDR3 consists of 12 residues. The germline gives CDR1 LNHDA, CDR2 SQIVND (reference sequence). Written as DNA, the CDR3 is TGTGCCAGTAAACAGGGGTTGGGGTTCCTCCACTTT. Translating it yields CASKQGLGFLHF. The complete variable domain, with remaining parts taken from reference TRBV19 and TRBJ1-6, reads DGGITQSPKYLFRKEGQNVTLSCEQNLNHDAMYWYRQDPGQGLRLIYYSQIVNDFQKGDIAEGYSVSREKKESFPLTVTSAQKNPTAFYLCASKQGLGFLHFGNGTRLTVT.

This clone was counted between two and nine times. This chain's CDR3 is CASSDTSRGYTF. The CDR3 bases are TGCGCCAGCTCGGACACGTCTCGAGGCTACACCTTC. This chain links TRBV5-1 with TRBJ1-2, with D perhaps TRBD1 (5 bases). CDR3 length equals 12 residues. V was pared by 7 bases and J by 8 bases, with 15 bases between. Germline CDR1 is SGHRS and CDR2 is YFSETQ.

The V and J genes are TRBV11-2 and TRBJ2-7; D is perhaps TRBD2 (6 bases). CDR1 is SGHAT and CDR2 is FQNNGV in the germline V gene. This CDR3 spans 15 amino acids. V was clipped by 0 bases and J by 9 bases, with 18 bases between them. The CDR3 DNA is TGTGCCAGCAGCTTAGATTTAGGGACTGCCACCCGGCAGTACTTC. Its translation is CASSLDLGTATRQYF.